The 21 T cell receptor beta chains in this list originate from one sample, sequenced in a study of regulatory T cells in long-lasting Graves disease. The time point here: newly diagnosed GD, antithyroid drugs for less than 3 months. TCR sequences were obtained from RNA taken from PBMCs. According to the study, TCR beta libraries were built with iRepertoire HTBI primers and CDR3-region Arm-PCR. TCRdb independently ran MiXCR on the multiplex PCR reads; one entry per CDR3 protein. The sample holds 680,000 or so distinct CDR3 sequences, about 16% seen once. This sample was shared with a second study, whose subject was T cells in Graves' hyperthyroidism and ophthalmopathy.

The input for sequencing was peripheral blood mononuclear cells (PBMCs), taken at new diagnosis, from a patient treated with antithyroid drugs. Receptor source: a woman in her thirties with Graves disease.

This clonotype was seen ten or more times. This rearrangement joins TRBV7-2 to TRBJ2-7; D possibly corresponds to TRBD2 (6 bases). Germline V gene data show CDR1 as SGHTA and CDR2 as FQGNSA. CDR3 length: 13 residues. V lost 2 bases, J lost 7 bases, and 12 bases lay in between. DNA for the CDR3: TGTGCCAGCAGCTTATTGAGGGGAGGTGAGCAGTACTTC. Amino acids: CASSLLRGGEQYF.

There are a few counts of this clonotype. V gene TRBV20-1 combines with J gene TRBJ1-5; perhaps TRBD1 as D (5 bases). Trimming left V 0 bases short and J 1 base short, with 13 bases between. CDR3 length equals 16 residues. Germline-derived CDR1 and CDR2 are DFQATT and SNEGSKA (reference sequence). The CDR3 here is CSARDSTGLSNQPQHF. The DNA for the CDR3 is TGCAGTGCTAGAGATAGTACAGGCCTGAGCAATCAGCCCCAGCATTTT.

This clonotype was observed at least ten times. The V gene is TRBV6-1, the J gene TRBJ1-2; D not resolved. Germline V gene data show CDR1 as MNHNS and CDR2 as SASEGT. The ends were cut back, 1 base at V and 8 bases at J, with 17 bases in the middle. The CDR3 contains 15 residues. The CDR3 spells CASSEGVVRSFGYTF. DNA of the CDR3: TGTGCCAGCAGTGAAGGGGTCGTCAGGAGCTTCGGCTACACCTTC.

Note on this clonotype: Only one base separates this from a far larger clonotype, so it likely reflects a read error. This chain connects TRBV28 to TRBJ2-1; D not certain. The tail of the sequence fits TRBJ2-5 better, so the J call may be wrong. The V gene's germline CDR1 is MDHEN and CDR2 SYDVKM. The CDR3 runs 14 residues. In DNA, the CDR3 is TGTGCCAGCAGGACCGCCACGTACCAAAAGACCCAGTACTTC. Its protein product is CASRTATYQKTQYF.

Ten or more counts support this clonotype. V is TRBV20-1 and J is TRBJ2-1; 7 nucleotides match TRBD1. J was trimmed by 6 bases and V by 5 bases; bases with no gene match: 13. There are 15 residues in the CDR3. Germline V gene sequence: CDR1 DFQATT, CDR2 SNEGSKA (reference sequence). The CDR3 coding sequence is TGCAGTGCTGCAAATACAGGGGATCCGGTCAATGAGCAGTTCTTC. Encoded protein: CSAANTGDPVNEQFF.

This clonotype was observed many times. CDR3 residues: CASSLVVLAGPANTGELFF. Here the CDR3 DNA reads TGTGCCAGCAGCTTAGTGGTGTTAGCGGGACCCGCGAACACCGGGGAGCTGTTTTTT. The gene calls are TRBV7-9 and TRBJ2-2, with 8 bases fitting TRBD2. Germline V CDR1 and CDR2: SEHNR, FQNEAQ (reference sequence). The V and J ends lost 1 base and 0 bases, in that order; junction bases with no gene match: 10. The length of the CDR3 is 19 residues.

This clonotype was found a few times. The chain uses TRBV18 and TRBJ2-3; D is perhaps TRBD2 (6 bases). This CDR3 is 16 amino acids long. With 0 bases removed from V and 2 bases from J, the gap between germline ends came to 12 bases. In germline, CDR1 is KGHSH, CDR2 LQKENI. CDR3 bases: TGTGCCAGCTCACCACCCCGGGGGAGTAACACAGATACGCAGTATTTT. Residues: CASSPPRGSNTDTQYF.

The J gene is TRBJ1-5, the V gene TRBV7-8; D is ambiguous. Trimming cost V 1 base and J 0 bases, with 10 bases left between them. This CDR3 comprises 16 residues. Germline-derived CDR1 and CDR2 are SGHVS and FQNEAQ. The CDR3 spells CASSLDMTYSNQPQHF. Written as DNA, the CDR3 is TGTGCCAGCAGCTTAGATATGACGTATAGCAATCAGCCCCAGCATTTT.

A word on this clonotype: Since a much larger clone is just one base distant, this may be a read error. V is TRBV12-3 or TRBV12-4 and J is TRBJ2-5, with a possible D match to TRBD2 (6 bases). The CDR3 contains 15 residues. Written as DNA, the CDR3 is TGTGGCAGCAGTGCCCAGGGCACGGGAGTCGTGACCCAGTACTTC. Translation gives CGSSAQGTGVVTQYF.

This clonotype was detected many times. The CDR3 DNA is TGTGCCAGCAGTTTCGGGGTGGGTAATTCACCCCTCCACTTT. Translated, it gives CASSFGVGNSPLHF. The chain uses TRBV28 and TRBJ1-6; D call uncertain. Germline V lookup: CDR1 MDHEN, CDR2 SYDVKM. V lost 3 bases to trimming and J lost 6 bases, with 9 bases between them. This CDR3 contains 14 residues.

This clonotype was detected a few times. The V call is TRBV5-1, the J call TRBJ2-3; 9 nucleotides line up with TRBD1. Germline lookup yields CDR1 SGHRS and CDR2 YFSETQ. The V segment lost 2 bases and the J segment 5 bases; nucleotides outside the gene matches: 9. This CDR3 has 16 residues. DNA for the CDR3: TGCGCCAGCAGCTTCCCGTTACAGGGGGCGGGAGATACGCAGTATTTT. Translation: CASSFPLQGAGDTQYF.

V is TRBV30 and J is TRBJ1-4; D is unclear. The CDR3 contains 14 residues. The germline V gene encodes CDR1 GTSNPN and CDR2 SVGIG (reference sequence). The ends were cut back, 5 bases at V and 0 bases at J, with 10 bases in the middle. The CDR3 DNA reads as TGTGCCTGGTGTCGGACCGCAACTAATGAAAAACTGTTTTTT. Translation: CAWCRTATNEKLFF.

V is TRBV30 and J is TRBJ2-7; the D is unclear. This CDR3 contains 13 residues. Trimming shortened V by 3 bases and J by 1 base, and 10 bases separated the two germline ends. Germline V gives CDR1 GTSNPN, CDR2 SVGIG (reference sequence). The CDR3 sequence is CAWRKASSYEQYF. The CDR3 bases are TGTGCCTGGAGGAAGGCTTCTTCCTACGAGCAGTACTTC.

This clonotype was observed at least ten times. The chain employs TRBV28 and TRBJ2-7; the match to TRBD2 covers 11 bases. CDR3 length: 18 amino acids. V lost 5 bases and J lost 1; bases outside the gene matches: 13. Germline CDR1 reads MDHEN; CDR2 reads SYDVKM. In DNA, the CDR3 is TGTGCCAGCAGTCTTCCACCACCCGGGACTAGCGGTTCCTACGAGCAGTACTTC. This translates into CASSLPPPGTSGSYEQYF.

This clonotype was seen many times. The V gene is TRBV28, the J gene TRBJ1-4; 8 bases line up with TRBD1. After removal of 4 bases from V and 8 bases from J, the junction contained 9 bases not matched to a gene. This CDR3 region has 15 residues. Germline V gives CDR1 MDHEN, CDR2 SYDVKM. The CDR3 bases are TGTGCCAGCAGTTCACTCGGACAGGGAGGGGAAAAACTGTTTTTT. Residues: CASSSLGQGGEKLFF.

CDR3 bases: TGTGCCACCAGCGGACCCCGGGGGGGCCTTAATGAAAAACTGTTTTTT. This sequence encodes CATSGPRGGLNEKLFF. The V gene is TRBV15, the J gene TRBJ1-4; maybe TRBD1 (6 bases). The CDR3 consists of 16 residues. With 5 bases removed from V and 4 bases from J, the gap between germline ends came to 17 bases. CDR1 is LNHNV and CDR2 is YYDKDF in the germline V gene (reference sequence).

Only a few counts were recorded for this clonotype. The chain employs TRBV7-9 and TRBJ2-3; possible D gene TRBD2, 6 bases. Germline V gene sequence: CDR1 SEHNR, CDR2 FQNEAQ (reference sequence). This CDR3 comprises 16 residues. The V end was cut by 5 bases, the J end by 2 bases, with 17 bases between. The CDR3 bases are TGTGCCAGCAGCCCACCCACGGGAGACCACACAGATACGCAGTATTTT. Translation gives CASSPPTGDHTDTQYF.

The chain couples TRBV10-3 to TRBJ2-2, with a possible D match to TRBD2 (7 bases). Trimming stripped 6 bases from V and 4 bases from J, with 15 bases between. CDR3 length: 15 residues. Germline loops: CDR1 ENHRY, CDR2 SYGVKD. CDR3 loop: CAISPGGPGTGELFF. The CDR3 nucleotides are TGTGCCATCAGCCCCGGGGGGCCGGGCACCGGGGAGCTGTTTTTT.

This clonotype has only a few counts. The V and J genes are TRBV6-1 and TRBJ1-2, with unresolved D. The CDR3 covers 14 residues. Germline CDR1 MNHNS, CDR2 SASEGT. Trimming took 6 bases from V and 9 from J, leaving 20 bases between them. DNA for the CDR3: TGTGCCAGCAGAGATCCGCTTGTTGGTTCCCGCTACACCTTC. This codes for CASRDPLVGSRYTF.

Comment on this clonotype: At one end the junction does not follow the germline gene, possibly because of a read error. This sequence joins TRBV20-1 and TRBJ1-6; 8 nucleotides line up with TRBD1. This CDR3 has 14 residues. The germline V gene has CDR1 DFQATT and CDR2 SNEGSKA (reference sequence). The CDR3 sequence: CSTRKTGADSPLHF. DNA for the CDR3: TGCAGTACTAGGAAGACAGGGGCGGATTCACCCCTCCACTTT.

The sample holds many counts of this clonotype. This chain uses TRBV12-3 or TRBV12-4 with TRBJ1-1; TRBD1 might be the D (6 bases). Trimming stripped 3 bases from V and 7 bases from J, with 15 bases between. The CDR3 totals 14 residues. The CDR3 DNA sequence: TGTGCCAGCAGTTTGACAGGAGGAATCTTTGAAGCTTTCTTT. It translates to CASSLTGGIFEAFF.